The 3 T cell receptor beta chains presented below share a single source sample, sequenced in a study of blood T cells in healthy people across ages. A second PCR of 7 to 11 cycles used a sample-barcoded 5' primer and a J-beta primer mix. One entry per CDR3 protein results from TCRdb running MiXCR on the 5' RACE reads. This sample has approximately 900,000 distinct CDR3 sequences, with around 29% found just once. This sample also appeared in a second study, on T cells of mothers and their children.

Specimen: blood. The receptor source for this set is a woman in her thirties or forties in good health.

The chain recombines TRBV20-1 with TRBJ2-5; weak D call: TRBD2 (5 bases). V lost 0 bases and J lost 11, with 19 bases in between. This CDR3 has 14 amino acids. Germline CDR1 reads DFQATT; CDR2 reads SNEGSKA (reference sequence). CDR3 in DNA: TGCAGTGCTAGAGACAGTCTAGCTAGCACTGAGCAGTACTTC. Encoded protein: CSARDSLASTEQYF.

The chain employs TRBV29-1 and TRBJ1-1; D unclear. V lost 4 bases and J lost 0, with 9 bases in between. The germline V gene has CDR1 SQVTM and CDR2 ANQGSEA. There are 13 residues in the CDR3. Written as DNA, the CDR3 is TGCAGCGTTGTGCTGCTCCTGAACACTGAAGCTTTCTTT. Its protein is CSVVLLLNTEAFF.

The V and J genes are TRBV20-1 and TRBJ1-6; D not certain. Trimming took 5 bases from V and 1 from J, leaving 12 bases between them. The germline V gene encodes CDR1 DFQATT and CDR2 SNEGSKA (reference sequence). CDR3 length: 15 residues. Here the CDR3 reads CSAYEKWSYNSPLHF. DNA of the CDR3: TGCAGTGCTTACGAGAAGTGGTCCTATAATTCACCCCTCCACTTT.